This TCR beta chain was captured by sequencing in a study of vaccination effects on CD4 cells after COVID-19. Study summary: It was two doses of either the BNT162b2 or mRNA-1273 vaccine that participants received.

Findings and caveats of the study: Vaccine- and infection-induced clones showed marked clonal contraction late following vaccination.

Germline V CDR1 and CDR2: SGHAT, FQNNGV. The CDR3 sequence is 15 residues long. Trimming pared 6 bases from V and 0 bases from J, leaving 12 bases between. A word on this clone: What it binds is unknown.

In the ViraFEST assay, antigen-specific CD4+ clonotypes were identified by expansion after peptide-pool stimulation. Culture proceeded for nine to ten days, and CD4+ T cells were then isolated. All vaccine recipients tested negative for nucleocapsid antibodies and had never contracted SARS-CoV-2 infection. IL-2 at about 10 IU/ml and peptides at 9.5 to 10 ug/ml were added to cultured PBMC, about 1.8 million per well. Cultures had half their medium replaced with IL-2 medium on days 3 and 7. The assay was immunoSEQ multiplex PCR, and TCRdb's table has in-frame clones only and misses some. Found here are some 68,000 clones, around three quarters of them singletons; the top ten hold 3.5% to 4.5%.

V usage is TRBV11-2 and J usage is TRBJ1-3, with D uncertain. This TCR was recovered from a human donor who received a COVID-19 vaccine. The source was CD4+ T cells from PBMCs cultured with HCoV-OC43 spike peptides, collected before COVID-19 vaccination. As to subset: HCoV-OC43 spike overlapping peptide pool stimulation. The CDR3 DNA is TGTGCCAGCAGAATTGGAGGCAACTCTGGAAACACCATATATTTT. It translates to CASRIGGNSGNTIYF.